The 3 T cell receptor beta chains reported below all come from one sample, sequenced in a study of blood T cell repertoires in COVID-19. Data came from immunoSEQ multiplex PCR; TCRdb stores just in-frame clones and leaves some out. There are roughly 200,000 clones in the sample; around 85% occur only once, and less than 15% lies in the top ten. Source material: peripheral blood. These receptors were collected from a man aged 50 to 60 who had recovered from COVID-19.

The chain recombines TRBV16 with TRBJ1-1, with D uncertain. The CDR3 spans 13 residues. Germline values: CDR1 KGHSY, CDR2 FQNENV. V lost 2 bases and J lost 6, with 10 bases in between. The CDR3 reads CASSQILQAEAFF. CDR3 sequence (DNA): TGTGCCAGCAGCCAAATCCTCCAGGCTGAAGCTTTCTTT. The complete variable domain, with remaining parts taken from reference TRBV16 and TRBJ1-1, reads GEEVAQTPKHLVRGEGQKAKLYCAPIKGHSYVFWYQQVLKNEFKFLISFQNENVFDETGMPKERFSAKCLPNSPCSLEIQATKLEDSAVYFCASSQILQAEAFFGQGTRLTVV.

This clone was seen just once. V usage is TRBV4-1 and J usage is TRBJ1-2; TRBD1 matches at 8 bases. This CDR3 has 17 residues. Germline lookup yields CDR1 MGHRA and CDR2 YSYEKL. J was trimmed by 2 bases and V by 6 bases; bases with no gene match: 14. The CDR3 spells CASSSPSQDRANYGYTF. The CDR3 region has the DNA TGCGCCAGCAGTTCCCCTTCCCAGGACAGGGCAAACTATGGCTACACCTTC.

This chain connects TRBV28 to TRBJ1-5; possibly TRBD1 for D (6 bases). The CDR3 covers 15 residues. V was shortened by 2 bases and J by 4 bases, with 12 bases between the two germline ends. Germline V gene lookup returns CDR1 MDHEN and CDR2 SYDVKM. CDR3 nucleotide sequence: TGTGCCAGCAGTTTAAGGCAGGGGCTAAATCAGCCCCAGCATTTT. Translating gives CASSLRQGLNQPQHF. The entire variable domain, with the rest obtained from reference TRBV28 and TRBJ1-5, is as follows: DVKVTQSSRYLVKRTGEKVFLECVQDMDHENMFWYRQDPGLGLRLIYFSYDVKMKEKGDIPEGYSVSREKKERFSLILESASTNQTSMYLCASSLRQGLNQPQHFGDGTRLSIL.